These 28 T cell receptor beta chains were all obtained from the same sample, sequenced in a study of cytomegalovirus exposure and HLA in healthy donors. Vbeta (60) and Jbeta (13) primers were used in the PCR. TCRdb's copy holds only in-frame clones and misses some; the assay was immunoSEQ multiplex PCR. In the table there are approximately 160,000 clones, around 75% of which are singletons. The sequencing input was PBMCs. These receptors originate from a man aged 18 to 35 in good health and CMV-seropositive.

The V call is TRBV7-8, the J call TRBJ1-2; weak D call: TRBD1 (6 bases). The CDR3 contains 11 residues. Trimming stripped 7 bases from V and 6 bases from J, with 9 bases between. In germline, CDR1 is SGHVS, CDR2 FQNEAQ. CDR3 sequence reads: CASTAGDGYTF. CDR3 nucleotide sequence: TGTGCCAGCACGGCAGGGGATGGCTACACCTTC.

A remark on this clone: The sample has other DNA sequences that encode this CDR3 too. CDR3 region: CASSYSTGEDQPQHF. CDR3 sequence (DNA): TGTGCCAGCAGTTACTCGACGGGGGAGGATCAGCCCCAGCATTTT. The genes are TRBV6-6 and TRBJ1-5, with a possible D match to TRBD1 (5 bases). CDR1 MNHNY and CDR2 SVGAGI come from the germline V gene (reference sequence). The CDR3 extends over 15 amino acids. Trimming stripped 0 bases from V and 5 bases from J, with 11 bases between.

This clone was seen a single time. The V gene is TRBV4-2, the J gene TRBJ1-3, with 8 bases identical to TRBD1. J was trimmed by 4 bases and V by 0 bases; bases with no gene match: 11. The CDR3 covers 18 residues. The V gene's germline CDR1 is LGHNA and CDR2 YNFKEQ. This chain's CDR3 is CASSQDRAGGLGGNTIYF. The CDR3 region has the DNA TGTGCCAGCAGCCAAGATCGGGCAGGGGGCTTGGGAGGAAACACCATATATTTT.

This sequence joins TRBV29-1 and TRBJ2-3, with TRBD1 matching 9 bases. The CDR3 is 16 amino acids. V was clipped by 6 bases and J by 2 bases; unmatched bases: 12. Germline V gives CDR1 SQVTM, CDR2 ANQGSEA. The CDR3 DNA reads as TGCAGCGTCCGGACCGGGACAGGGTCCAACACAGATACGCAGTATTTT. This sequence encodes CSVRTGTGSNTDTQYF.

The chain links TRBV29-1 to TRBJ2-2; the match to TRBD1 covers 8 bases. This CDR3 has 16 amino acids. The germline V gene encodes CDR1 SQVTM and CDR2 ANQGSEA. Trimming removed 6 bases from V and 1 base from J; junction bases left unmatched: 10. In DNA, the CDR3 is TGCAGCGTGGGCCCAACAGGGGGTGTGAACACCGGGGAGCTGTTTTTT. As protein: CSVGPTGGVNTGELFF.

This clone was picked up a small number of times. The CDR3 region has the DNA TGTGCCAGTAGTCCCAGGACTAGCGGGGAAGGAGATACGCAGTATTTT. Its protein product is CASSPRTSGEGDTQYF. The chain carries TRBV19 and TRBJ2-3; 12 bases are shared with TRBD2. The germline V gene has CDR1 LNHDA and CDR2 SQIVND (reference sequence). The CDR3 spans 16 residues. V shed 5 bases and J 5 bases; nucleotides not matched to a gene: 8.

V is TRBV5-4 and J is TRBJ2-3, with D possibly matching TRBD1 (6 bases). Deletions cut 4 bases from V and 1 base from J, with 10 bases between. Per the germline V gene, CDR1 is SGHNT and CDR2 is YYREEE (reference sequence). The CDR3 loop spans 14 amino acids. DNA for the CDR3: TGTGCCAGCAGCATCAGGACAGGCACAGATACGCAGTATTTT. Its translation: CASSIRTGTDTQYF.

This chain connects TRBV19 to TRBJ1-1; a possible D gene is TRBD1 (6 bases). This CDR3 region has 15 residues. Germline CDR1 is LNHDA and CDR2 is SQIVND (reference sequence). V was trimmed by 8 bases and J by 0 bases, leaving 16 bases between them. The CDR3: CASSNYRVLNTEAFF. The CDR3 nucleotides read TGTGCCAGTTCGAATTACAGGGTTCTGAACACTGAAGCTTTCTTT. The complete variable domain, with remaining parts taken from reference TRBV19 and TRBJ1-1, reads DGGITQSPKYLFRKEGQNVTLSCEQNLNHDAMYWYRQDPGQGLRLIYYSQIVNDFQKGDIAEGYSVSREKKESFPLTVTSAQKNPTAFYLCASSNYRVLNTEAFFGQGTRLTVV.

The chain links TRBV28 to TRBJ1-5, with a tentative D call TRBD1 (6 bases). Trimming stripped 6 bases from V and 3 bases from J, with 15 bases between. The germline CDR1 and CDR2 sequences are MDHEN and SYDVKM. This CDR3 is built from 15 residues. In DNA, the CDR3 is TGTGCCAGCAGCCAACTACAGGGCTCCAATCAGCCCCAGCATTTT. Protein sequence: CASSQLQGSNQPQHF.

This chain connects TRBV2 to TRBJ2-2; 10 bases align to TRBD2. CDR3 length equals 17 residues. Trimming cost V 7 bases and J 2 bases; bases outside gene matches: 10. Germline lookup yields CDR1 SNHLY and CDR2 FYNNEI. CDR3 sequence: CASTLLAGLGNTGELFF. CDR3 bases: TGTGCCAGCACCTTACTAGCGGGACTAGGCAACACCGGGGAGCTGTTTTTT.

The chain recombines TRBV19 with TRBJ1-1; 10 bases align to TRBD1. The CDR3 is 14 amino acids. V lost 7 bases to trimming and J lost 3 bases; unmatched junction nucleotides: 5. The germline V gene has CDR1 LNHDA and CDR2 SQIVND (reference sequence). CDR3 DNA sequence: TGTGCCAGTACCCCGGGACAGGGGTACACTGAAGCTTTCTTT. Translated, it gives CASTPGQGYTEAFF.

The chain employs TRBV11-2 and TRBJ2-3; the match to TRBD2 covers 8 bases. CDR1 and CDR2 (germline): SGHAT, FQNNGV. V shed 7 bases and J 0 bases; nucleotides not matched to a gene: 12. This CDR3 has 17 amino acids. The CDR3 sequence is CASNNPVAGTSTDTQYF. The DNA for the CDR3 is TGTGCCAGCAACAACCCGGTAGCGGGAACTAGCACAGATACGCAGTATTTT. Using reference TRBV11-2 and TRBJ2-3 for the parts outside the CDR3, the full variable domain is EAGVAQSPRYKIIEKRQSVAFWCNPISGHATLYWYQQILGQGPKLLIQFQNNGVVDDSQLPKDRFSAERLKGVDSTLKIQPAKLEDSAVYLCASNNPVAGTSTDTQYFGPGTRLTVL.

The chain is built from TRBV7-3 and TRBJ1-1; the D is unclear. There are 13 residues in the CDR3. Germline loops: CDR1 SGHTA, CDR2 FQGTGA. With 5 bases removed from V and 1 base from J, the gap between germline ends came to 8 bases. In DNA form, the CDR3 reads TGTGCCAGCAGCCCAATCGGGAACACTGAAGCTTTCTTT. It translates to CASSPIGNTEAFF.

This clone was seen a handful of times. V gene TRBV7-9 combines with J gene TRBJ2-7, with D possibly being TRBD1 (5 bases). The CDR3 extends over 10 amino acids. Germline assignment: CDR1 SEHNR and CDR2 FQNEAQ (reference sequence). The CDR3 DNA reads as TGTGCCAGCAGCTTCGCACAGGAGATCGTC. Its translation: CASSFAQEIV.

This chain connects TRBV11-2 to TRBJ2-7; 8 nucleotides match TRBD1. The V gene end was trimmed by 4 bases and the J gene end by 6 bases; junction bases not matched to a gene: 8. Germline V gives CDR1 SGHAT, CDR2 FQNNGV. The CDR3 sequence is 14 residues long. The CDR3, as DNA: TGTGCCAGCAGCTCGGTTCAGGGGGCAGGCGAGCAGTACGTC. Translated, it gives CASSSVQGAGEQYV.

This chain links TRBV19 with TRBJ1-2; 8 nucleotides agree with TRBD1. This CDR3 is built from 15 residues. J lost 8 bases, V lost 7 bases, and 15 bases had no gene match. Germline CDR1 and CDR2: LNHDA and SQIVND (reference sequence). As DNA, the CDR3 is TGTGCCAGTACCCCGGGACTTGACAGGGGAAGGGGCTACACCTTC. Protein product: CASTPGLDRGRGYTF.

This clone was seen a handful of times. This chain connects TRBV30 to TRBJ1-5; 9 positions agree with TRBD1. J lost 0 bases, V lost 1 base, and 10 bases had no gene match. This CDR3 is 18 amino acids long. Germline V gene lookup returns CDR1 GTSNPN and CDR2 SVGIG (reference sequence). The CDR3 protein is CAWSGGTGRVGSNQPQHF. The CDR3 DNA sequence: TGTGCCTGGAGTGGAGGGACAGGGAGGGTGGGTAGCAATCAGCCCCAGCATTTT.

This clone was seen a few times. The V call is TRBV7-2, the J call TRBJ1-6; 9 positions agree with TRBD1. J lost 9 bases, V lost 1 base, and 7 bases had no gene match. Germline values: CDR1 SGHTA, CDR2 FQGNSA. The CDR3 contains 16 residues. CDR3 protein: CASSLDRQGVGSPLHF. The DNA of the CDR3 is TGTGCCAGCAGCTTAGACAGACAGGGGGTCGGTTCACCCCTCCACTTT.

This chain links TRBV15 with TRBJ1-1; D gene unclear. CDR3 length equals 15 residues. The V gene's germline CDR1 is LNHNV and CDR2 YYDKDF (reference sequence). Trimming stripped 0 bases from V and 9 bases from J, with 17 bases between. This CDR3 is CATSRDLEAPTQAFF. CDR3 coding DNA: TGTGCCACCAGCAGAGATCTGGAGGCCCCGACCCAAGCTTTCTTT.

V and J are TRBV5-1 and TRBJ2-1; 11 nucleotides line up with TRBD2. CDR3 size: 15 residues. Germline V gene sequence: CDR1 SGHRS, CDR2 YFSETQ. With V trimmed by 3 bases and J by 8 bases, 7 bases remained unmatched. This CDR3 reads CASSSVSGRGDEQFF. DNA for the CDR3: TGCGCCAGCAGCTCCGTTAGCGGGAGGGGCGATGAGCAGTTCTTC.

CDR3 DNA sequence: TGCGCCGGGGGAGCGGGAGTGAATCAGTACTTC. The encoded protein is CAGGAGVNQYF. The chain combines TRBV23-1 with TRBJ2-4, with TRBD2 matching 8 bases. TRBV23-1 is marked as an open reading frame, function uncertain. Trimming removed 11 bases from V and 12 bases from J; junction bases left unmatched: 9. The CDR3 loop spans 11 amino acids.

The V call is TRBV7-8, the J call TRBJ2-1, with 9 bases lining up with TRBD2. Germline-derived CDR1 and CDR2 are SGHVS and FQNEAQ. V shed 1 base and J 8 bases; nucleotides not matched to a gene: 15. The CDR3 loop spans 18 amino acids. CDR3 sequence: CASSLGGFSGSLSHEQFF. Written as DNA, the CDR3 is TGTGCCAGCAGCTTAGGGGGGTTTAGCGGGAGTTTGTCCCATGAGCAGTTCTTC.

The chain links TRBV5-1 to TRBJ2-1; D might be TRBD2 (5 bases). The CDR3 is 17 amino acids. Germline V gene data show CDR1 as SGHRS and CDR2 as YFSETQ. V was clipped by 3 bases and J by 3 bases, with 19 bases between them. The CDR3, as DNA: TGCGCCAGCAGCTCCCATAGGTCGGGGTGGGACTACAATGAGCAGTTCTTC. Translation gives CASSSHRSGWDYNEQFF.

The CDR3 loop is CASSLLGQGAFYEAFF. For the CDR3, the DNA is TGTGCCAGCAGTTTATTAGGACAGGGGGCGTTCTATGAAGCTTTCTTT. The chain is built from TRBV28 and TRBJ1-1; 11 bases align to TRBD1. CDR1 is MDHEN, CDR2 SYDVKM, per germline. V dropped 1 base and J dropped 7; count of bases not matched to a gene: 8. This CDR3 is built from 16 residues.

The V and J genes are TRBV9 and TRBJ2-2, with D unresolved. Germline loops: CDR1 SGDLS, CDR2 YYNGEE. With 7 bases removed from V and 1 base from J, the gap between germline ends came to 8 bases. The CDR3 sequence is 13 residues long. The CDR3 nucleotides read TGTGCCAGCGTCCGAGGGAACACCGGGGAGCTGTTTTTT. Protein sequence: CASVRGNTGELFF.

The chain carries TRBV5-4 and TRBJ2-5, with D tentatively TRBD1 (6 bases). Germline V gives CDR1 SGHNT, CDR2 YYREEE (reference sequence). The CDR3 spans 15 residues. V lost 0 bases and J lost 1, with 10 bases in between. The CDR3 DNA is TGTGCCAGCAGCTTGGATACAGGGTCCCAAGAGACCCAGTACTTC. This gives the protein CASSLDTGSQETQYF.

The genes are TRBV11-2 and TRBJ2-1; the match to TRBD2 covers 13 bases. With 4 bases clipped from V and 5 bases from J, the junction kept 5 bases outside the gene matches. Germline V CDR1 and CDR2: SGHAT, FQNNGV. The CDR3 extends over 16 amino acids. CDR3 nucleotides: TGTGCCAGCAGCTCCGGACTAGCGGGGGACGACAATGAGCAGTTCTTC. Translated: CASSSGLAGDDNEQFF. Drawing the rest from reference TRBV11-2 and TRBJ2-1, the complete variable domain is EAGVAQSPRYKIIEKRQSVAFWCNPISGHATLYWYQQILGQGPKLLIQFQNNGVVDDSQLPKDRFSAERLKGVDSTLKIQPAKLEDSAVYLCASSSGLAGDDNEQFFGPGTRLTVL.

The chain links TRBV5-5 to TRBJ1-5; 8 nucleotides align to TRBD1. The V segment lost 4 bases and the J segment 5 bases; nucleotides outside the gene matches: 2. The length of the CDR3 is 13 residues. Looked up from germline, CDR1 is SGHKS and CDR2 is YYEKEE (reference sequence). Here the CDR3 DNA reads TGTGCCAGCAGCGACAGGGGCGATCAGCCCCAGCATTTT. It encodes CASSDRGDQPQHF.